A single T cell receptor beta chain is shown here with its context. The record originates from a study of blood T cell repertoires in COVID-19. In the study overall: Acute-phase and convalescent COVID-19 samples originated in the United States, Italy and Spain. In each case, the material was cDNA or gDNA derived from T cells, B-cell-depleted T cells, or PBMCs.

CDR3 length: 13 amino acids. V shed 4 bases and J 6 bases; nucleotides not matched to a gene: 5. Germline V CDR1 and CDR2: SGHDT, YYEEEE. The authors' processing: Researchers report that nucleated cell counts were estimated from reference gene primer amplification. TCRdb keeps only in-frame clones here, not all; method: immunoSEQ multiplex PCR. V and J calls and clone size are copied from that table; D and trimming were computed from the DNA. This table has about 75,000 clones, approximately 79% appearing once. Input material: peripheral blood. This sequence was found in a human donor with acute or convalescent COVID-19. The donor label of this sample is uncertain. V usage is TRBV5-6 and J usage is TRBJ2-7; the match to TRBD1 covers 9 bases. The CDR3 nucleotides read TGTGCCAGCAGCCGTCGGACAGGGGCCGAGCAGTACTTC. This encodes CASSRRTGAEQYF.